This paragraph reports one T cell receptor (beta chain). Its specificity is unknown. MiXCR, applied by TCRdb to the 5' RACE reads, yields one record per CDR3 protein. The sample shows 450,000 to 650,000 distinct CDR3 sequences, 20% to 25% of them seen only once. Germline V lookup: CDR1 SGHRS, CDR2 YFSETQ. This CDR3 contains 15 residues. Trimming cost V 0 bases and J 0 bases, with 9 bases left between them. This sample stems from a study of T cells after yellow fever vaccination. Findings of the study overall: Some clonotypes, a small share, were shared between CD4 and CD8 compartments. Re-detected after boosting: most primary clones, around 97% of CD4 and roughly 88% of CD8. Highly abundant clonotypes carried over from the bulk population could end up in FACS-sorted repertoires as contaminants.

The TCR comes from a man younger than 35 who received the YFV17D yellow fever vaccine. This material consisted of PBMCs, taken roughly 23 days after the first yellow fever vaccination. The chain combines TRBV5-1 with TRBJ1-1, with D unclear. The CDR3 sequence is CASSLELGLNTEAFF. CDR3 nucleotides: TGCGCCAGCAGCTTGGAACTGGGATTGAACACTGAAGCTTTCTTT.